The 18 T cell receptor beta chains reported below all come from one sample, sequenced in a study of T-cell reconstitution after alpha-beta-depleted transplantation in children. Preparing the TCRbeta library involved the use of unique molecular identifiers. A single record per CDR3 protein comes from TCRdb applying MiXCR to the PCR reads. The sample has 400,000 to 500,000 distinct CDR3 sequences, roughly a tenth seen once. The sequencing here drew on PBMCs from the stem cell graft donor, taken from the stem cell graft. The receptors derive from a human donor who donated a stem cell graft to a child with acute myeloid leukemia.

This clonotype was recorded many times. The rearrangement uses TRBV29-1 and TRBJ2-1, with 9 bases lining up with TRBD1. CDR1 is SQVTM and CDR2 is ANQGSEA in the germline V gene. V lost 7 bases to trimming and J lost 3 bases; unmatched junction nucleotides: 4. This CDR3 has 13 amino acids. In DNA form, the CDR3 reads TGCAGCGGCCAGGGACAGGGCTACAATGAGCAGTTCTTC. This codes for CSGQGQGYNEQFF.

This chain connects TRBV10-3 to TRBJ1-5; TRBD1 aligns across 8 bases. The CDR3 is 14 amino acids. V shed 6 bases and J 4 bases; nucleotides not matched to a gene: 5. Per the germline V gene, CDR1 is ENHRY and CDR2 is SYGVKD. CDR3 protein: CAISPTGENQPQHF. CDR3 coding DNA: TGTGCCATCAGCCCGACAGGGGAAAATCAGCCCCAGCATTTT.

This clonotype has only a few counts. The chain employs TRBV5-5 and TRBJ2-1; D is undetermined. Germline CDR1 and CDR2: SGHKS and YYEKEE (reference sequence). The CDR3 spans 13 residues. The V gene lost 2 bases and the J gene lost 9 bases, with 12 bases spanning the gap. CDR3 DNA sequence: TGTGCCAGCAGCTTAAGTACAATCGGTGAGCAGTTCTTC. It is translated as CASSLSTIGEQFF.

This clonotype was recorded many times. The rearrangement joins TRBV5-4 to TRBJ2-3, with 9 bases lining up with TRBD2. The germline V gene has CDR1 SGHNT and CDR2 YYREEE (reference sequence). This CDR3 spans 15 amino acids. With V trimmed by 5 bases and J by 6 bases, 10 bases remained unmatched. CDR3 nucleotide sequence: TGTGCCAGCAGTTTACCGGGACTAGCTCGGGATACGCAGTATTTT. This encodes CASSLPGLARDTQYF.

This clonotype appeared a few times. The chain carries TRBV5-4 and TRBJ2-3; 12 bases fit TRBD2. The ends lost 4 bases at V and 4 bases at J; junction bases unmatched: 7. Germline lookup yields CDR1 SGHNT and CDR2 YYREEE (reference sequence). The CDR3 is 16 residues long. The CDR3 coding sequence is TGTGCCAGCAGCGCCGGGACTAGCGGGCTGTCAGATACGCAGTATTTT. It is translated as CASSAGTSGLSDTQYF.

The chain recombines TRBV5-4 with TRBJ2-7; 10 bases line up with TRBD2. Germline trimming cut 0 bases from V and 0 bases from J; bases unmatched to any gene: 12. CDR3 length: 19 residues. Germline CDR1 and CDR2: SGHNT and YYREEE (reference sequence). CDR3 bases: TGTGCCAGCAGCTTGGCCGTTGGGGGACTAGCGAAAAGCTCCTACGAGCAGTACGTC. Translation: CASSLAVGGLAKSSYEQYV.

This clonotype was detected a few times. The chain recombines TRBV4-1 with TRBJ2-1, with TRBD2 matching over 10 bases. In germline, CDR1 is MGHRA, CDR2 YSYEKL. After removal of 9 bases from V and 7 bases from J, the junction contained 9 bases not matched to a gene. This CDR3 region has 14 residues. The CDR3 here is CASKLAGVSNEQFF. The CDR3 DNA reads TGCGCCAGTAAGCTAGCGGGAGTGTCAAATGAGCAGTTCTTC.

This clonotype was recorded at least ten times. The chain combines TRBV27 with TRBJ1-1, with 8 positions matching TRBD1. The CDR3 spans 13 residues. V lost 2 bases to trimming and J lost 7 bases; unmatched junction nucleotides: 3. Germline V gene lookup returns CDR1 MNHEY and CDR2 SMNVEV (reference sequence). In nucleotides, the CDR3 is TGTGCCAGCAGTTTACAGGGGGCGGGTGAAGCTTTCTTT. Its protein product is CASSLQGAGEAFF.

This clonotype was seen a single time. The chain couples TRBV11-2 to TRBJ2-5, with TRBD1 as a possible D gene (6 bases). Germline loops: CDR1 SGHAT, CDR2 FQNNGV. The CDR3 totals 14 residues. Trimming left V 1 base short and J 3 bases short, with 9 bases between. CDR3 nucleotide sequence: TGTGCCAGCAGCTTAGGGTACAGGGAAGAGACCCAGTACTTC. Amino acid sequence: CASSLGYREETQYF.

The CDR3 loop is CATSGGGTTNTGELFF. The CDR3 DNA follows: TGTGCCACCAGTGGGGGAGGGACAACCAACACCGGGGAGCTGTTTTTT. J is TRBJ2-2 and V is TRBV24-1, with TRBD2 as a possible D gene (7 bases). Germline CDR1 and CDR2: KGHDR and SFDVKD. The CDR3 has 16 residues. V was clipped by 5 bases and J by 2 bases, with 14 bases between them.

This clonotype was recorded at least ten times. The rearrangement joins TRBV6-2 or TRBV6-3 to TRBJ2-1; 9 bases fit TRBD2. The CDR3 covers 16 residues. V trimming: 0 bases; J trimming: 7 bases; junction bases outside the gene matches: 7. CDR1 is MNHEY, CDR2 SVGEGT, per germline. The CDR3 sequence is CASSYSVAGGRNEQFF. The CDR3 nucleotides read TGTGCCAGCAGTTACTCAGTGGCGGGAGGGAGAAATGAGCAGTTCTTC.

The gene calls are TRBV14 and TRBJ2-1; 11 nucleotides align to TRBD2. V trimming: 0 bases; J trimming: 4 bases; junction bases outside the gene matches: 14. The CDR3 extends over 20 amino acids. Germline CDR1 and CDR2: SGHDN and FVKESK. The CDR3 region is CASSQEQLAGGPRLYNEQFF. CDR3 coding DNA: TGTGCCAGCAGCCAAGAACAGCTAGCGGGGGGCCCACGGCTTTACAATGAGCAGTTCTTC.

The J gene is TRBJ2-5, the V gene TRBV20-1, with 7 bases that match TRBD1. The CDR3 sequence is 15 residues long. Germline CDR1 and CDR2: DFQATT and SNEGSKA (reference sequence). V was pared by 3 bases and J by 2 bases, with 9 bases of the junction left unmatched. DNA for the CDR3: TGCAGTGCTAGGGGAGCCACAGGGGAACAAGAGACCCAGTACTTC. It yields the protein CSARGATGEQETQYF.

This clonotype was observed a few times. V gene TRBV5-1 combines with J gene TRBJ2-2; TRBD2 matches 8 bases. In germline, CDR1 is SGHRS, CDR2 YFSETQ. The CDR3 contains 16 residues. V was clipped by 4 bases and J by 5 bases; unmatched bases: 10. The DNA for the CDR3 is TGCGCCAGCAGCCCCCGGGGAGCGGGAGCTACCGGGGAGCTGTTTTTT. It specifies CASSPRGAGATGELFF.

In this sample, this clonotype turned up a few times. V and J are TRBV5-1 and TRBJ2-6, with 8 bases lining up with TRBD1. The CDR3 runs 18 residues. J lost 0 bases, V lost 4 bases, and 9 bases had no gene match. Germline lookup yields CDR1 SGHRS and CDR2 YFSETQ. CDR3: CASSPTTGAVSGANVLTF. The CDR3, as DNA: TGCGCCAGCAGCCCCACGACAGGGGCGGTCTCTGGGGCCAACGTCCTGACTTTC.

The chain combines TRBV23-1 with TRBJ2-1; 14 bases match TRBD2. TRBV23-1 is treated as an ORF (open reading frame) with a function not yet certain. V was clipped by 4 bases and J by 5 bases; unmatched bases: 19. There are 21 residues in the CDR3. CDR3 sequence: CASSRRTGTSGRREEDNEQFF. The CDR3 bases are TGCGCCAGCAGTCGACGAACCGGGACTAGCGGGAGAAGAGAAGAAGACAATGAGCAGTTCTTC.

The chain has TRBV7-8 and TRBJ2-5; D perhaps matches TRBD2 (5 bases). Germline lookup yields CDR1 SGHVS and CDR2 FQNEAQ. The CDR3 spans 14 residues. Trimming pared 10 bases from V and 1 base from J, leaving 16 bases between. The CDR3 reads CATVGLAIQETQYF. The CDR3 DNA reads as TGTGCCACCGTGGGTTTAGCGATCCAAGAGACCCAGTACTTC.

This clonotype was seen a handful of times. The CDR3 here is CASSTGQVSAPQHF. Written as DNA, the CDR3 is TGTGCCAGCAGCACCGGACAGGTTAGCGCTCCCCAGCATTTT. This chain uses TRBV7-8 with TRBJ1-5, with 7 bases matching TRBD1. Germline V gene lookup returns CDR1 SGHVS and CDR2 FQNEAQ. Trimming removed 5 bases from V and 10 bases from J; junction bases left unmatched: 11. The CDR3 spans 14 residues.